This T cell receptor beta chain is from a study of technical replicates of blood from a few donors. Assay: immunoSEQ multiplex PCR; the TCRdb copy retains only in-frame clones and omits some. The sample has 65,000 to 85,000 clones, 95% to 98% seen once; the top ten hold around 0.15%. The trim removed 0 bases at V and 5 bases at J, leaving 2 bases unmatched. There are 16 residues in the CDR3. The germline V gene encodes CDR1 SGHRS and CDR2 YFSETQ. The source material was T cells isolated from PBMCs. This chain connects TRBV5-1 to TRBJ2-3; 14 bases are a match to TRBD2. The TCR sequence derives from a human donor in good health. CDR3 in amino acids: CASSLGGLAGVDTQYF. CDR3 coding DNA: TGCGCCAGCAGCTTGGGGGGACTAGCGGGAGTAGATACGCAGTATTTT.